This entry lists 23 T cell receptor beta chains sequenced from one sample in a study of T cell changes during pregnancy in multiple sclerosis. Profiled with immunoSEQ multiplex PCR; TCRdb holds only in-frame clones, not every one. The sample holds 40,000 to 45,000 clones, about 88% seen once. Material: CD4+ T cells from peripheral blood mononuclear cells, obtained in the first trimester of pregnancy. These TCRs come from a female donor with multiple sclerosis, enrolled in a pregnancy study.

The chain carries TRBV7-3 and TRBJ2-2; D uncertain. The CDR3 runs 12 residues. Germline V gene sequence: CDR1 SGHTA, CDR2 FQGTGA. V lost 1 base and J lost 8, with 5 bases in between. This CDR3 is CASSLILGELFF. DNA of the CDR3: TGTGCCAGCAGCTTAATTCTAGGGGAGCTGTTTTTT. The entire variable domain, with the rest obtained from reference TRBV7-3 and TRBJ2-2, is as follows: GAGVSQTPSNKVTEKGKYVELRCDPISGHTALYWYRQSLGQGPEFLIYFQGTGAADDSGLPNDRFFAVRPEGSVSTLKIQRTERGDSAVYLCASSLILGELFFGEGSRLTVL.

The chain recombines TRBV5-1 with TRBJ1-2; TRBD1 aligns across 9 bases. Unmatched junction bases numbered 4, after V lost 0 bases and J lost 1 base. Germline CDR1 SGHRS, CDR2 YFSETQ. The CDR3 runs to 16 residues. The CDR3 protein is CASSLGVDRGNYGYTF. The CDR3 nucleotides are TGCGCCAGCAGCTTGGGCGTGGACAGGGGTAACTATGGCTACACCTTC.

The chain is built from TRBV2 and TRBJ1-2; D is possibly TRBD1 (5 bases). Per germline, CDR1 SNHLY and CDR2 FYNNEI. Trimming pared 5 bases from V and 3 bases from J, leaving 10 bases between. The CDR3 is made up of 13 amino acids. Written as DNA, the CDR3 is TGTGCCAGCAGTCTCGACAGAGACTATGGCTACACCTTC. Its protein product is CASSLDRDYGYTF. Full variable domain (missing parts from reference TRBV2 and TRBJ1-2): EPEVTQTPSHQVTQMGQEVILRCVPISNHLYFYWYRQILGQKVEFLVSFYNNEISEKSEIFDDQFSVERPDGSNFTLKIRSTKLEDSAMYFCASSLDRDYGYTFGSGTRLTVV.

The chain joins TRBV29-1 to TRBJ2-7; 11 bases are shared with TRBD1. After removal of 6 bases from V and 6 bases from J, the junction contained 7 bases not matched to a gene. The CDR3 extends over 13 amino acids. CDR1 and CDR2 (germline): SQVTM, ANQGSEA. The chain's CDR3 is CSVRTGTGGEQYF. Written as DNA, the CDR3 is TGCAGCGTGAGAACAGGGACAGGGGGCGAGCAGTACTTC.

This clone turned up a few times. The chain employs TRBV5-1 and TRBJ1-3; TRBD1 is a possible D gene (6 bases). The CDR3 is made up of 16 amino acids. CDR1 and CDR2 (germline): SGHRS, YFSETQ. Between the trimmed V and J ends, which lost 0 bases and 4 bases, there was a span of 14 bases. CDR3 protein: CASSLDRTVLGNTIYF. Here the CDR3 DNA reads TGCGCCAGCAGCTTGGATAGGACAGTACTGGGAAACACCATATATTTT.

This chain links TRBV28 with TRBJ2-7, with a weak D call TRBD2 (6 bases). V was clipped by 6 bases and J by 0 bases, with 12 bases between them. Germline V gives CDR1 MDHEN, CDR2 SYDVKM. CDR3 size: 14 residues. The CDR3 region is CASRRPGVSYEQYF. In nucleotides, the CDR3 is TGTGCCAGCAGACGGCCGGGGGTCTCCTACGAGCAGTACTTC. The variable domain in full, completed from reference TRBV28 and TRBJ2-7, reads DVKVTQSSRYLVKRTGEKVFLECVQDMDHENMFWYRQDPGLGLRLIYFSYDVKMKEKGDIPEGYSVSREKKERFSLILESASTNQTSMYLCASRRPGVSYEQYFGPGTRLTVT.

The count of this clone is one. The CDR3 region is CASSQDLVGSTQYF. For the CDR3, the DNA is TGTGCCAGCAGCCAAGATCTAGTCGGCTCCACGCAGTATTTT. The chain couples TRBV14 to TRBJ2-3, with D unclear. The V end was cut by 0 bases, the J end by 9 bases, with 13 bases between. The germline V gene encodes CDR1 SGHDN and CDR2 FVKESK. There are 14 residues in the CDR3.

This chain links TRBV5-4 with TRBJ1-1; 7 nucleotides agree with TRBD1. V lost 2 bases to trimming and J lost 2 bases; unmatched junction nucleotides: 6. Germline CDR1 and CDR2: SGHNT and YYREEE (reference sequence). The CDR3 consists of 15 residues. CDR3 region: CASSLPGQTNTEAFF. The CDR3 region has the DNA TGTGCCAGCAGCTTACCGGGACAGACTAACACTGAAGCTTTCTTT.

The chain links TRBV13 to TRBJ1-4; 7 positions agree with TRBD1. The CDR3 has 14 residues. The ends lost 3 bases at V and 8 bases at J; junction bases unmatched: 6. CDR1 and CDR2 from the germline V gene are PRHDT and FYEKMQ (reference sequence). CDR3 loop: CASSFGQGGEKLFF. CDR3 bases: TGTGCCAGCAGCTTCGGGCAGGGGGGAGAAAAACTGTTTTTT.

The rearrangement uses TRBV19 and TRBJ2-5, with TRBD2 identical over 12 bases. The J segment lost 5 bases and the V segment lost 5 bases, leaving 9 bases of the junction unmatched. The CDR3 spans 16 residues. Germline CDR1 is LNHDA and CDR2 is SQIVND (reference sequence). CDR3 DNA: TGTGCCAGTAGTCGGCTAGCGGGAGGGGAGGTCGAGACCCAGTACTTC. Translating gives CASSRLAGGEVETQYF.

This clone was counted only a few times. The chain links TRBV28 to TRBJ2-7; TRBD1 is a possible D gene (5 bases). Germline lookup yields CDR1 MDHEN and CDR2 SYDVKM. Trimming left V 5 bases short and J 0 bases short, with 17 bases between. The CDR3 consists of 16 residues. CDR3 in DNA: TGTGCCAGCAGTGACAGCAAGAAAAAACCCTCCTACGAGCAGTACTTC. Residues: CASSDSKKKPSYEQYF.

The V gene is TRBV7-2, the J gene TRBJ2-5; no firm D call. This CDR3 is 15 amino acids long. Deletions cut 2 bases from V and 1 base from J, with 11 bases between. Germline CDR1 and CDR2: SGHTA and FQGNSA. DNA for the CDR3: TGTGCCAGCAGCTTACAATATTCTAGCCAAGAGACCCAGTACTTC. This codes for CASSLQYSSQETQYF. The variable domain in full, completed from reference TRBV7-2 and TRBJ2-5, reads GAGVSQSPSNKVTEKGKDVELRCDPISGHTALYWYRQSLGQGLEFLIYFQGNSAPDKSGLPSDRFSAERTGGSVSTLTIQRTQQEDSAVYLCASSLQYSSQETQYFGPGTRLLVL.

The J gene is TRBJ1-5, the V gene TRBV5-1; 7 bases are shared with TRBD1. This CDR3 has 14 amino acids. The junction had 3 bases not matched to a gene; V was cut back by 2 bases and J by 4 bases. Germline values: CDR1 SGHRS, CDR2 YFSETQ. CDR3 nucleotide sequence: TGCGCCAGCAGCTTACAGGGGACTAATCAGCCCCAGCATTTT. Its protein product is CASSLQGTNQPQHF.

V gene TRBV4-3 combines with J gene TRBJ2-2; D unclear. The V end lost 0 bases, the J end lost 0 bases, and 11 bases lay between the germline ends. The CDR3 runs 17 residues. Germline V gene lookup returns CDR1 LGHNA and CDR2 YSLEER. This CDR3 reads CASSQDSGNANTGELFF. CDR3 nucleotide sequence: TGCGCCAGCAGCCAAGACTCAGGAAACGCGAACACCGGGGAGCTGTTTTTT.

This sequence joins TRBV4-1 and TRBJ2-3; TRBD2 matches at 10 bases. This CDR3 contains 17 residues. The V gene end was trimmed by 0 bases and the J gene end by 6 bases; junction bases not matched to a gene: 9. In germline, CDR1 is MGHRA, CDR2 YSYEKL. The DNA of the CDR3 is TGCGCCAGCAGCCAAGAAAGCGGGAGGGCCATGGGGGATACGCAGTATTTT. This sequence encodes CASSQESGRAMGDTQYF.

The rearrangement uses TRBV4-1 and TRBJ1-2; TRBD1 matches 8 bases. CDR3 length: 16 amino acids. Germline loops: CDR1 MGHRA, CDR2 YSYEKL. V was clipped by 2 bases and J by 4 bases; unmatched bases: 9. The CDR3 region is CASSQPSEGQGYGYTF. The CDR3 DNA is TGCGCCAGCAGCCAACCCAGCGAAGGACAGGGCTATGGCTACACCTTC.

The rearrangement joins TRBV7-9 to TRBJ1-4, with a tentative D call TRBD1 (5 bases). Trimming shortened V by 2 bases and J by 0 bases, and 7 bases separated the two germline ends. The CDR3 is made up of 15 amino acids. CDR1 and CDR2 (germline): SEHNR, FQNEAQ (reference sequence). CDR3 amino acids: CASSLKGATNEKLFF. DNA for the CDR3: TGTGCCAGCAGCTTAAAAGGGGCAACTAATGAAAAACTGTTTTTT. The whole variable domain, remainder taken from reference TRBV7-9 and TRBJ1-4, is DTGVSQNPRHKITKRGQNVTFRCDPISEHNRLYWYRQTLGQGPEFLTYFQNEAQLEKSRLLSDRFSAERPKGSFSTLEIQRTEQGDSAMYLCASSLKGATNEKLFFGSGTQLSVL.

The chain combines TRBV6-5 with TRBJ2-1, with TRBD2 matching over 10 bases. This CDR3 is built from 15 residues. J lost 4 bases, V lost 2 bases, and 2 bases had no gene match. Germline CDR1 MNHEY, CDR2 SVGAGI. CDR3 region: CASSYGLAVYNEQFF. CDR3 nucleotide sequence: TGTGCCAGCAGTTACGGACTAGCGGTATACAATGAGCAGTTCTTC.

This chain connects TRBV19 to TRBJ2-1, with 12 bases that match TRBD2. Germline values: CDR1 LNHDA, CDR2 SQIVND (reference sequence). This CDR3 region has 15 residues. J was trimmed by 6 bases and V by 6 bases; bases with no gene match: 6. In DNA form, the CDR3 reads TGTGCCAGTAGCGATCTAGCGGGAGGGTTCAATGAGCAGTTCTTC. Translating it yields CASSDLAGGFNEQFF.

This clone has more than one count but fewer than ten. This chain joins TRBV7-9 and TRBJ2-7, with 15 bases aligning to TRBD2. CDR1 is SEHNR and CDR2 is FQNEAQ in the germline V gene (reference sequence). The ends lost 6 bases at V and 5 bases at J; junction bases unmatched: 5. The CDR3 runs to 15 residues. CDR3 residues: CASSRGLAGGDEQYF. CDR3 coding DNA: TGTGCCAGCAGTCGTGGACTAGCGGGAGGGGACGAGCAGTACTTC.

CDR3 loop: CASSQPPGLAGVGTGELFF. As DNA, the CDR3 is TGCGCCAGCAGCCAGCCACCGGGACTAGCGGGAGTTGGCACCGGGGAGCTGTTTTTT. The chain is built from TRBV4-1 and TRBJ2-2; 14 bases are a match to TRBD2. The V gene's germline CDR1 is MGHRA and CDR2 YSYEKL. V gave up 3 bases and J gave up 4 bases; unmatched junction bases: 10. The CDR3 loop spans 19 amino acids.

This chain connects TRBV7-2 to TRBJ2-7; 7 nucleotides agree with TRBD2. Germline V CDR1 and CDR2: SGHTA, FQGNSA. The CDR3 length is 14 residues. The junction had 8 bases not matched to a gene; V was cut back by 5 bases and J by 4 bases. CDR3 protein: CASSPWDGGYEQYF. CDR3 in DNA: TGTGCCAGCAGCCCTTGGGACGGGGGGTACGAGCAGTACTTC. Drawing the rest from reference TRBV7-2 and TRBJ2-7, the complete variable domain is GAGVSQSPSNKVTEKGKDVELRCDPISGHTALYWYRQSLGQGLEFLIYFQGNSAPDKSGLPSDRFSAERTGGSVSTLTIQRTQQEDSAVYLCASSPWDGGYEQYFGPGTRLTVT.

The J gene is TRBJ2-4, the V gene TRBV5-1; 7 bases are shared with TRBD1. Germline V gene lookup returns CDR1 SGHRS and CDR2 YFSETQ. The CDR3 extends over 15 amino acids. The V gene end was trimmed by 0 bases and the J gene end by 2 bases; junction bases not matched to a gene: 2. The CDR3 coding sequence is TGCGCCAGCAGCTTGGGGGACAGTACCAAAAACATTCAGTACTTC. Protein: CASSLGDSTKNIQYF.